This T cell receptor beta chain was recovered during a study of vaccination and CD4 T cells after COVID-19. Turning to the study itself: Between diagnosis and the drawing of post-COVID samples lay a median around 100 days (range 35 to 161). Following dose two, a median approximately 72 days (range 14 to 241) passed before post-vaccine samples were taken.

The Oncomine TCR Beta short-read assay sequenced DNA from cultured CD4+ T cells. TCRdb re-called the PCR reads through MiXCR, storing one row per CDR3 protein. The sample contains 20,000 to 25,000 distinct CDR3 sequences, about 31% of which appear only once. Losses at the gene ends were 2 bases for V and 5 bases for J; bases not matched to a gene: 6. The CDR3 contains 13 residues. Germline lookup yields CDR1 DFQATT and CDR2 SNEGSKA (reference sequence). This clonotype was found a few times. The antigen is unknown. Time point indicated: late sampling 161 to 241 days after vaccination in three convalescent patients. Treatment denoted: approximately 9-day PBMC culture with coronavirus spike peptide pools or control peptides (ViraFEST assay). Peptide pools at 8 to 10 ug/ml and IL-2 at approximately 10 IU/ml were added to cultures of a few million PBMCs per well.

Here the sequenced sample was CD4+ T cells from blood, cultured in vitro, taken about 7 months after SARS-CoV-2 vaccination. The TCR originated in a human donor who had recovered from COVID-19. The V gene is TRBV20-1, the J gene TRBJ2-7; 7 nucleotides line up with TRBD2. The CDR3 nucleotides read TGCAGTGCTAGATTCGCGGGAGAGGACGAGCAGTACTTC. Translation: CSARFAGEDEQYF.